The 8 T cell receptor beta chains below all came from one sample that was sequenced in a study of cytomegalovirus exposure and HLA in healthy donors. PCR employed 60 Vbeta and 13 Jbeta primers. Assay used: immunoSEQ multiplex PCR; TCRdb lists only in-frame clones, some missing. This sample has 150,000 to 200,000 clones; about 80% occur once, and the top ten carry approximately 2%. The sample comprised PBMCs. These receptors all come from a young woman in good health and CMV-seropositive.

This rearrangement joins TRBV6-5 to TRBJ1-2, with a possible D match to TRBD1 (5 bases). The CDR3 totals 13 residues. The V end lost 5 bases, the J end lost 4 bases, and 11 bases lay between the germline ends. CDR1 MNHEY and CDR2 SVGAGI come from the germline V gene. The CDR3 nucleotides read TGTGCCAGCAGTGCGGGACGAGCCTATGGCTACACCTTC. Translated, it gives CASSAGRAYGYTF.

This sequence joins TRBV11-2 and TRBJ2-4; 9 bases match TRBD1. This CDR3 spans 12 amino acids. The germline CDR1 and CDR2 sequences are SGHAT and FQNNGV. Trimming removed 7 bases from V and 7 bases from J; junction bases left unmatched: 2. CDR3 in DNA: TGTGCCAGCACAGGACAGGGGAACATTCAGTACTTC. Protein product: CASTGQGNIQYF.

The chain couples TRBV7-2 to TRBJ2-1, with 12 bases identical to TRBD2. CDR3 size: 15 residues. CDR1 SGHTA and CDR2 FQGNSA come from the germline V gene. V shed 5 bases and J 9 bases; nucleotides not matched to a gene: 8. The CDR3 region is CASSLGLAGGFEQFF. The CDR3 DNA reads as TGTGCCAGCAGCCTGGGGCTAGCGGGGGGGTTTGAGCAGTTCTTC.

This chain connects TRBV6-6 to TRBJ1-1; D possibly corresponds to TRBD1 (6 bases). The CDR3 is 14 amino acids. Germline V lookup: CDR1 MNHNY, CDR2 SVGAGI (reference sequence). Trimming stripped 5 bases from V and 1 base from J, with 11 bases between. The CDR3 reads CASSNQGTNTEAFF. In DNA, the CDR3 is TGTGCCAGCAGTAACCAGGGGACGAACACTGAAGCTTTCTTT.

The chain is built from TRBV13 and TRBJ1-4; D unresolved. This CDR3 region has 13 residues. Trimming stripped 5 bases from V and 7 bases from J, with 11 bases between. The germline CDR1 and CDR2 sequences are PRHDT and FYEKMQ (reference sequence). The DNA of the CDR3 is TGTGCCAGCAGCCCCTCGACGGGTGAAAAACTGTTTTTT. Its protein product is CASSPSTGEKLFF. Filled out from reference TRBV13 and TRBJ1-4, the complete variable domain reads AAGVIQSPRHLIKEKRETATLKCYPIPRHDTVYWYQQGPGQDPQFLISFYEKMQSDKGSIPDRFSAQQFSDYHSELNMSSLELGDSALYFCASSPSTGEKLFFGSGTQLSVL.

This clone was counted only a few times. The CDR3 is CASSLFWRRDRGHYGYTF. CDR3 DNA: TGTGCCAGCAGTTTATTTTGGCGGAGGGACAGGGGGCACTATGGCTACACCTTC. The rearrangement links TRBV27 to TRBJ1-2; TRBD1 aligns across 12 bases. The germline V gene encodes CDR1 MNHEY and CDR2 SMNVEV (reference sequence). J was trimmed by 3 bases and V by 1 base; bases with no gene match: 9. The CDR3 has 18 amino acids.

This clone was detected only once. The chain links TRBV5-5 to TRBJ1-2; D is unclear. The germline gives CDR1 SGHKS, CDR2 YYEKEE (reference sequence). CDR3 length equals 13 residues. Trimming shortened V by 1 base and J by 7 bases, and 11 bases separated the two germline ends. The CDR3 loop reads CASSLNLNAGYTF. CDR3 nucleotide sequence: TGTGCCAGCAGCTTGAACTTAAATGCTGGCTACACCTTC.

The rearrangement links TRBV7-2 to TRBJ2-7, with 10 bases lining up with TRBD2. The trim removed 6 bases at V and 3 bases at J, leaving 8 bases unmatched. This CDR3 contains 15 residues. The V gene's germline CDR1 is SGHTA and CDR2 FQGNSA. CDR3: CASSLSGGGYYEQYV. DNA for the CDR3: TGTGCCAGCAGTTTGAGCGGGGGGGGTTACTACGAGCAGTACGTC.